This T cell receptor (beta chain) comes out of a study of T-cell reconstitution after alpha-beta-depleted transplantation in children. Study-wide findings and caveats: Newly produced T cells mostly accounted for T-cell counts and diversity one year post-transplant.

Germline V gives CDR1 LGHNA, CDR2 YNFKEQ. CDR3 length: 19 residues. Trimming at V came to 1 base and at J to 1 base, leaving 12 bases not matched to a gene. This clonotype was detected a few times. The antigen is not known. Preparation of the TCRbeta library used unique molecular identifiers. TCRdb re-derived calls from the PCR reads in MiXCR, one entry per CDR3 protein. The table has around 960,000 distinct CDR3 sequences, around 30% seen once. This clonotype was sampled from a boy younger than two who had a stem cell transplant for SCID, so the T cells may come from the graft donor. Source: PBMCs, mostly from graft donor cells, taken 360 days after TCRalphabeta/CD19-depleted stem cell transplant. The rearrangement links TRBV4-2 to TRBJ2-1; 8 bases are shared with TRBD2. CDR3 sequence reads: CASSQVQLAGRLSYNEQFF. CDR3 nucleotides: TGTGCCAGCAGCCAAGTTCAGCTAGCGGGTCGCCTATCCTACAATGAGCAGTTCTTC.